This T cell receptor (beta chain) originates from a study of blood T cells in healthy people across ages. This CDR3 is 14 amino acids long. In germline, CDR1 is GTSNPN, CDR2 SVGIG (reference sequence). The trim removed 4 bases at V and 7 bases at J, leaving 3 bases unmatched. The study's findings and limits: Among T cells, TCR beta diversity per million cells dropped roughly linearly as age rose.

Total RNA extraction produced at least 6 micrograms (per sample) for the study. On this clonotype: Antigen specificity is unknown.

The use of a sample-barcoded 5' primer and a J-beta primer mix characterized a second PCR of roughly 6 to 11 cycles. Each CDR3 protein gets one entry after TCRdb re-called the 5' RACE reads with MiXCR. The table lists about 1 million distinct CDR3 sequences, under 45% of them singletons. The V gene is TRBV30, the J gene TRBJ2-1, with 14 bases matching TRBD2. Sequences were obtained from blood. This clonotype was sampled from a woman aged 55-75 years in good health. CDR3 DNA sequence: TGTGCCTGGAAGGGACTAGCGGGAGTGAATGAGCAGTTCTTC. The encoded protein is CAWKGLAGVNEQFF.